This TCR beta chain emerged from a study of graft-versus-host responses after intestinal transplantation. Some clones are missing from TCRdb's copy, which holds only in-frame ones; the method was immunoSEQ multiplex PCR. The sample contains around 100,000 clones, 90% to 95% of which appear only once. Germline V lookup: CDR1 SGHVS, CDR2 FNYEAQ. The V and J ends lost 5 bases and 2 bases, in that order; junction bases with no gene match: 10. The CDR3 sequence is 18 residues long. With respect to this clone: Its specificity is unknown.

Here the sequenced sample was unstimulated CD8+ T cells sorted from spleen or lymph node cells, taken before transplant. The clonotype originates from a human donor who was the organ donor for an intestinal transplant. The V and J genes are TRBV7-6 and TRBJ1-4; 11 nucleotides match TRBD1. The CDR3 DNA is TGTGCCAGCAGCCCGGACAGGGGGCGTTTGGGGACTAATGAAAAACTGTTTTTT. It translates to CASSPDRGRLGTNEKLFF.